This is a list of T cell receptor beta chains from one sample in a study of regulatory T cells in long-lasting Graves disease. TCRdb ran MiXCR on the multiplex PCR reads and lists one entry per CDR3 protein. This table holds about 470,000 distinct CDR3 sequences, less than 25% found once. Sample: peripheral blood mononuclear cells (PBMCs), taken when the disease was refractory, from a patient treated with antithyroid drugs. The receptors derive from a female donor with Graves disease. CDR3s include the opening cysteine and the closing phenylalanine or tryptophan. D genes are given only for firm matches. Clone size is not always given. Where it is, it says once, few, many or a class for expanded clones.

>-|many|TRBJ2-5|TRBV7-2
TGTGCCAGCAGCCGGGACGGTAGCAACCAAGAGACCCAGTACTTC
CASSRDGSNQETQYF
>-|-|TRBJ1-2|TRBV5-6
TGTGCCAGCAGCTTGTTCCAACCGGGGAAGCTCTATGGCTACACCTTC
CASSLFQPGKLYGYTF
>-|many|TRBJ1-6|TRBV2
TGTGCCAGCAGTGTCGGGGGACCCCTCCACTTT
CASSVGGPLHF
>-|many|TRBJ1-2|TRBV24-1
TGTGCCACCAGTGATCCCAGTAACTATGGCTACACCTTC
CATSDPSNYGYTF
>TRBD2|few|TRBJ2-3|TRBV27
TGTGCCAGCAGTCGTGCAAGACTAGCGGGACAACCAGATACGCAGTATTTT
CASSRARLAGQPDTQYF
>-|-|TRBJ1-5|TRBV6-1
TGTGCCAGCAGTGAAGCTCCAGGGACTAGCAATCAGCCCCAGCATTTT
CASSEAPGTSNQPQHF
>-|-|TRBJ2-1|TRBV18
TGTGCCAGCTCACCCAATAGCGGCGGTACCGACAATGAGCAGTTCTTC
CASSPNSGGTDNEQFF
>TRBD2|-|TRBJ2-1|TRBV7-3
TGTGCCAGCAGCTCAAGCGGGAGTCTAGGAGATGAGCAGTTCTTC
CASSSSGSLGDEQFF
>-|many|TRBJ2-5|TRBV20-1
TGCAGTGCTAGAGGGTCTCAAGAGACCCAGTACTTC
CSARGSQETQYF
>TRBD1|-|TRBJ1-2|TRBV5-1
TGCGCCAGCAGGCTACGTGGGACAGGGCCCTATGGCTACACCTTC
CASRLRGTGPYGYTF
>TRBD2|few|TRBJ2-3|TRBV28
TGTGCCAGCAGCTCTCTAGCGGTTAGCACAGATACGCAGTATTTT
CASSSLAVSTDTQYF
>TRBD1|few|TRBJ1-1|TRBV10-2
TGCGCCAGCAGCTACTCCCGGGACAGAAGAATATTTTCTGAAGCTTTCTTT
CASSYSRDRRIFSEAFF
>-|-|TRBJ2-1|TRBV7-2
TGTGCCAGCAGCCCCAGGGCCAATGAGCAGTTCTTC
CASSPRANEQFF
>-|-|TRBJ1-6|TRBV6-9
TGTGCCAGCAGTTACTCAACGGCTGATAATTCACCCCTCCACTTT
CASSYSTADNSPLHF
>TRBD2|few|TRBJ2-7|TRBV29-1
TGCAGCGTTCTAAGCGGGACCGCCTCCTACGAGCAGTACTTC
CSVLSGTASYEQYF
>-|many|TRBJ1-1|TRBV27
TGTGCCAGCAGGGTAAAGGCGGGGTTGAACACTGAAGCTTTCTTT
CASRVKAGLNTEAFF
>-|-|TRBJ2-5|TRBV5-1
TGCGCCAGCAGCTTGTTCAGGGTCCAAGAGACCCAGTACTTC
CASSLFRVQETQYF
>TRBD2|many|TRBJ2-7|TRBV7-9
TGTGCCAGCAGCTCGACTAGCGGAAACCCTTACGAGCAGTACTTC
CASSSTSGNPYEQYF
>-|-|TRBJ2-3|TRBV5-1
TGCGCCAGCAGCTTGAGAGATACGCAGTATTTT
CASSLRDTQYF
>-|-|TRBJ2-7|TRBV30
TGTGCCTGGAGTGTACGGGACGGCTACGAGCAGTACTTC
CAWSVRDGYEQYF
>TRBD1|many|TRBJ2-5|TRBV30
TGTGCCTGGAGTGTACGGCGGACAGGGAGGGAGACCCAGTACTTC
CAWSVRRTGRETQYF
>TRBD2|-|TRBJ2-7|TRBV9
TGTGCCAGCAGCGAAGCGGGGGCCTCCTACGAGCAGTACTTC
CASSEAGASYEQYF
>-|many|TRBJ1-5|TRBV6-1
TGTGCCAGCAGTGAAGGATCCATGAGGGCTCGTGGGCAGCCCCAGCATTTT
CASSEGSMRARGQPQHF
>-|-|TRBJ2-1|TRBV28
TGTGCCAGCAACGACGGGACGTACAATGAGCAGTTCTTC
CASNDGTYNEQFF
>-|once|TRBJ2-2|TRBV7-9
TGTGCCAGCAGCTCCGCTCGACCGGGCCTAATAAACACCGGGGAGCTGTTTTTT
CASSSARPGLINTGELFF
>TRBD1|few|TRBJ2-6|TRBV3-1
TGTGCCAGCAGCCAGGACAGGGTTGCGGGGGCCAACGTCCTGACTTTC
CASSQDRVAGANVLTF
>-|few|TRBJ2-2|TRBV10-3
TGTGCCATCAGTGGGGGCGAAGGCGGGGAGCTGTTTTTT
CAISGGEGGELFF
>-|-|TRBJ2-3|TRBV11-2
TGTGCCAGCAGCTTCAGCCCCCCTGATACGCAGTATTTT
CASSFSPPDTQYF
>-|many|TRBJ1-2|TRBV2
TGTGCCAGCAGCAACTATGTATCAACCTATGGCTACACCTTC
CASSNYVSTYGYTF
>-|-|TRBJ2-7|TRBV5-1
TGCGCCAGCAGCGTAGGACAGTCCGAGCAGTACTTC
CASSVGQSEQYF
>TRBD2|few|TRBJ2-7|TRBV7-6
TGTGCCAGCAGCCCGGGCGGCGGGGGGGACATCGAGCAGTACTTC
CASSPGGGGDIEQYF
>TRBD1|once|TRBJ2-7|TRBV4-1
TGCGCCAGCAGCCAAGGGGACAGGGGATCCTACGAGCAGTACTTC
CASSQGDRGSYEQYF
>TRBD2|many|TRBJ2-7|TRBV6-5
TGTGCCAGCAGTTACGGCGGGAGGGCCGACGAGCAGTACTTC
CASSYGGRADEQYF
>-|many|TRBJ1-2|TRBV6-5
TGTGCCAGCAGTTACTCGAGTACAGCGAACTATGGCTACACCTTC
CASSYSSTANYGYTF
>-|few|TRBJ2-6|TRBV30
TGTGCCTGGACGTATAGGGCCAACGTCCTGACTTTC
CAWTYRANVLTF